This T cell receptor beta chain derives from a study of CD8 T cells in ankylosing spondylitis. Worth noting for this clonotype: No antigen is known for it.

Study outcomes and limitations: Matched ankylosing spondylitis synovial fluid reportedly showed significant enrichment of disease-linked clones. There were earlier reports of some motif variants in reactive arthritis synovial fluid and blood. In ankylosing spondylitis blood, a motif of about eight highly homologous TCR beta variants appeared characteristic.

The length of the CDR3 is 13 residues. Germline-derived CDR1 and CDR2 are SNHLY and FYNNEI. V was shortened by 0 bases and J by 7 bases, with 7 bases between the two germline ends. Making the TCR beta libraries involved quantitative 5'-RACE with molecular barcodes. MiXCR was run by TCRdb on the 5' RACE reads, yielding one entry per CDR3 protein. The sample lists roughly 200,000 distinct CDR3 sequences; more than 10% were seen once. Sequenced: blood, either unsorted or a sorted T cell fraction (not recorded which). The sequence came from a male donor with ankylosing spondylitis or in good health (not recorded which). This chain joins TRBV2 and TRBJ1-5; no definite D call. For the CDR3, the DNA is TGTGCCAGCAGTGAAGCGGTTGGACAGCCCCAGCATTTT. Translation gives CASSEAVGQPQHF.